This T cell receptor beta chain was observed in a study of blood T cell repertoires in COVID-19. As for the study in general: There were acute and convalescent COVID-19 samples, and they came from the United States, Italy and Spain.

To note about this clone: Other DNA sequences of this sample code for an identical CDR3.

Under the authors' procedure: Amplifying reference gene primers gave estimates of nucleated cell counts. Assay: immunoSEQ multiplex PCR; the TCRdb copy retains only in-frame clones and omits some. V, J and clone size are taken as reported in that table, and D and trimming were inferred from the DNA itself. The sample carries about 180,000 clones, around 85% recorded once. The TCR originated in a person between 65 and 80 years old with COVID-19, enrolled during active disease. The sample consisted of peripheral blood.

The CDR3 loop reads CASSWSGTYEQYF. CDR3 nucleotides: TGTGCCAGCAGTTGGTCGGGGACCTACGAGCAGTACTTC. This chain connects TRBV6-2 or TRBV6-3 to TRBJ2-7; TRBD2 is a possible D gene (5 bases). CDR1 MNHEY and CDR2 SVGEGT come from the germline V gene. The germline V and J ends were trimmed by 4 bases and 2 bases, with 9 bases remaining between them. The CDR3 contains 13 residues.